The 28 T cell receptor beta chains listed next were all sequenced from one sample in a study of shared clonotypes between healthy human individuals. Terminally differentiated effector memory CD45RA+ cells were excluded by CCR7 positive selection of CD45RO-negative cells. Assay used: immunoSEQ multiplex PCR; TCRdb lists only in-frame clones, some missing. This sample has roughly 2.1 million clones; 85% to 95% occur once, and the top ten carry approximately 1.7%. Sample: naive CD8+ T cells from PBMCs. The receptors here all came from a man aged 18 to 35 in good health. Some clones in this sample may be carry-over from other donors' samples.

This chain connects TRBV4-1 to TRBJ1-2; D remains unclear. Per the germline V gene, CDR1 is MGHRA and CDR2 is YSYEKL. V lost 4 bases and J lost 0, with 15 bases in between. The CDR3 spans 16 residues. CDR3 nucleotides: TGCGCCAGCAGCCTAAAATCCCCTACAACTAACTATGGCTACACCTTC. Translated: CASSLKSPTTNYGYTF.

The genes are TRBV7-8 and TRBJ2-3, with D tentatively TRBD2 (6 bases). The CDR3 extends over 17 amino acids. Germline loops: CDR1 SGHVS, CDR2 FQNEAQ. Trimming took 5 bases from V and 2 from J, leaving 20 bases between them. The CDR3 region has the DNA TGTGCCAGCAGCCCCTCTTTGAGTGGCGGGGACACAGATACGCAGTATTTT. It yields the protein CASSPSLSGGDTDTQYF. The full variable domain, its missing parts supplied by reference TRBV7-8 and TRBJ2-3, is GAGVSQSPRYKVAKRGQDVALRCDPISGHVSLFWYQQALGQGPEFLTYFQNEAQLDKSGLPSDRFFAERPEGSVSTLKIQRTQQEDSAVYLCASSPSLSGGDTDTQYFGPGTRLTVL.

The chain links TRBV7-9 to TRBJ2-2; D ambiguous. The germline CDR1 and CDR2 sequences are SEHNR and FQNEAQ (reference sequence). This CDR3 has 15 amino acids. Trimming removed 3 bases at V and 13 bases at J, with 21 bases between. The CDR3 loop is CASSFLDTVVAGLFF. CDR3 sequence (DNA): TGTGCCAGCAGCTTCCTAGACACGGTGGTGGCTGGGCTGTTTTTT.

The chain has TRBV11-2 and TRBJ2-3; the match to TRBD1 covers 9 bases. With 5 bases clipped from V and 0 bases from J, the junction kept 6 bases outside the gene matches. The CDR3 is 16 residues long. Germline loops: CDR1 SGHAT, CDR2 FQNNGV. The CDR3, as DNA: TGTGCCAGCAGCCCACGGACAGGGGCTAGCACAGATACGCAGTATTTT. It is translated as CASSPRTGASTDTQYF.

This rearrangement joins TRBV15 to TRBJ1-2; possibly TRBD1 for D (5 bases). The CDR3 is 14 residues long. The germline CDR1 and CDR2 sequences are LNHNV and YYDKDF (reference sequence). V was pared by 4 bases and J by 2 bases, with 11 bases between. CDR3 sequence: CATSTRWGNYGYTF. As DNA, the CDR3 is TGTGCCACCAGCACCCGTTGGGGGAACTATGGCTACACCTTC. The full variable domain, rest sourced from reference TRBV15 and TRBJ1-2, is DAMVIQNPRYQVTQFGKPVTLSCSQTLNHNVMYWYQQKSSQAPKLLFHYYDKDFNNEADTPDNFQSRRPNTSFCFLDIRSPGLGDTAMYLCATSTRWGNYGYTFGSGTRLTVV.

This chain links TRBV27 with TRBJ2-7, with D possibly matching TRBD1 (5 bases). V was clipped by 6 bases and J by 5 bases, with 14 bases between them. The V gene's germline CDR1 is MNHEY and CDR2 SMNVEV (reference sequence). The CDR3 consists of 13 residues. The DNA of the CDR3 is TGTGCCAGCAGCCCGACCCAGGGTGACGAGCAGTACTTC. Protein: CASSPTQGDEQYF.

This clone has just a few counts. J is TRBJ1-3 and V is TRBV6-1; the D is unclear. With 8 bases removed from V and 0 bases from J, the gap between germline ends came to 8 bases. CDR1 MNHNS and CDR2 SASEGT come from the germline V gene. The CDR3 contains 13 residues. The DNA for the CDR3 is TGTGCCAGCGGATACAACTCTGGAAACACCATATATTTT. Its protein product is CASGYNSGNTIYF.

The chain uses TRBV7-9 and TRBJ2-7; a possible D gene is TRBD1 (6 bases). The CDR3 length is 15 residues. Trimming left V 5 bases short and J 1 base short, with 15 bases between. Germline CDR1 SEHNR, CDR2 FQNEAQ (reference sequence). The CDR3 DNA sequence: TGTGCCAGCAGCAGTAAAACAGGGCCATCCTACGAGCAGTACTTC. It codes for CASSSKTGPSYEQYF. The variable domain in full, completed from reference TRBV7-9 and TRBJ2-7, reads DTGVSQNPRHKITKRGQNVTFRCDPISEHNRLYWYRQTLGQGPEFLTYFQNEAQLEKSRLLSDRFSAERPKGSFSTLEIQRTEQGDSAMYLCASSSKTGPSYEQYFGPGTRLTVT.

The CDR3 DNA is TGTGCCAGCAGTTTAAGGGCTACTTACCAAGAGACCCAGTACTTC. This gives the protein CASSLRATYQETQYF. This chain uses TRBV27 with TRBJ2-5; D not resolved. V was pared by 2 bases and J by 0 bases, with 10 bases between. The CDR3 sequence is 15 residues long. Germline V CDR1 and CDR2: MNHEY, SMNVEV (reference sequence).

As regards this clone: This CDR3 is also generated by other DNA sequences in the sample. This chain joins TRBV27 and TRBJ2-7; D unresolved. V shed 5 bases and J shed 2 bases, with 10 bases lying between them. The CDR3 has 13 residues. Germline CDR1 and CDR2: MNHEY and SMNVEV (reference sequence). This chain's CDR3 is CASSALGAYEQYF. CDR3 nucleotide sequence: TGTGCCAGCAGTGCCCTTGGAGCCTACGAGCAGTACTTC.

This clone showed up just once. This chain uses TRBV5-5 with TRBJ1-1; 8 nucleotides align to TRBD1. The CDR3 runs 15 residues. The trim removed 0 bases at V and 6 bases at J, leaving 7 bases unmatched. Looked up from germline, CDR1 is SGHKS and CDR2 is YYEKEE (reference sequence). The CDR3 is CASSLGRGQGAEAFF. The CDR3, as DNA: TGTGCCAGCAGCTTGGGCAGGGGGCAGGGGGCTGAAGCTTTCTTT.

V is TRBV9 and J is TRBJ2-1; 8 positions match TRBD2. Unmatched junction bases numbered 7, after V lost 0 bases and J lost 2 bases. The CDR3 has 17 residues. The germline gives CDR1 SGDLS, CDR2 YYNGEE. CDR3: CASSVATGLAPYNEQFF. The CDR3 DNA reads TGTGCCAGCAGCGTAGCTACTGGACTAGCTCCCTACAATGAGCAGTTCTTC.

As regards this clone: A read error may account for a junction end that differs from germline. The rearrangement links TRBV7-9 to TRBJ2-1; 11 bases map to TRBD2. Germline V gives CDR1 SEHNR, CDR2 FQNEAQ (reference sequence). The CDR3 length is 16 residues. CDR3 region: CASSLAGGPLHNEQFF. In DNA, the CDR3 is TGTGCCAGCAGTTTAGCGGGAGGGCCCCTTCACAATGAGCAGTTCTTC.

The V and J genes are TRBV7-9 and TRBJ2-1; possible D gene TRBD2, 6 bases. The CDR3 consists of 15 residues. The germline gives CDR1 SEHNR, CDR2 FQNEAQ (reference sequence). V was shortened by 2 bases and J by 4 bases, with 12 bases between the two germline ends. For the CDR3, the DNA is TGTGCCAGCAGCTTATATAGCGGATCTTACAATGAGCAGTTCTTC. The encoded protein is CASSLYSGSYNEQFF. Drawing the rest from reference TRBV7-9 and TRBJ2-1, the complete variable domain is DTGVSQNPRHKITKRGQNVTFRCDPISEHNRLYWYRQTLGQGPEFLTYFQNEAQLEKSRLLSDRFSAERPKGSFSTLEIQRTEQGDSAMYLCASSLYSGSYNEQFFGPGTRLTVL.

The chain recombines TRBV4-3 with TRBJ1-2, with 8 bases that match TRBD1. This CDR3 spans 13 amino acids. Germline V gene sequence: CDR1 LGHNA, CDR2 YSLEER. V gave up 0 bases and J gave up 8 bases; unmatched junction bases: 2. The DNA of the CDR3 is TGCGCCAGCAGCCAAGATAGGACAGGGGGCTACACCTTC. Translating it yields CASSQDRTGGYTF.

This clone has only one observation. The chain recombines TRBV27 with TRBJ2-1; the D is unclear. The V and J ends lost 5 bases and 9 bases respectively, with 17 bases between them. In germline, CDR1 is MNHEY, CDR2 SMNVEV (reference sequence). CDR3 length equals 14 residues. CDR3 region: CASSAGRSTGEQFF. The CDR3 DNA reads TGTGCCAGCAGTGCCGGACGGAGTACCGGTGAGCAGTTCTTC.

The chain carries TRBV10-1 and TRBJ1-1; weak D call: TRBD1 (5 bases). Germline V lookup: CDR1 WNHNN, CDR2 SYGVQD (reference sequence). The V end was cut by 0 bases, the J end by 4 bases, with 9 bases between. This CDR3 comprises 14 residues. The CDR3 bases are TGCGCCAGCAGTGAGTCGGTTGGGGGCACTGAAGCTTTCTTT. It specifies CASSESVGGTEAFF.

The V call is TRBV27, the J call TRBJ2-5, with D uncertain. Gene TRBJ2-7 matches the end of the DNA better, so the J call may be wrong. This CDR3 is built from 13 residues. The germline V gene has CDR1 MNHEY and CDR2 SMNVEV (reference sequence). This CDR3 reads CASSFQATYEQYF. The CDR3 coding sequence is TGTGCCAGCAGTTTTCAGGCGACCTACGAGCAGTACTTC.

V gene TRBV15 combines with J gene TRBJ2-7, with a tentative D call TRBD1 (6 bases). The CDR3 covers 13 residues. Trimming stripped 3 bases from V and 7 bases from J, with 13 bases between. The V gene's germline CDR1 is LNHNV and CDR2 YYDKDF (reference sequence). CDR3 bases: TGTGCCACCAGCAGGGGGGCTTTAGAGGAGCAGTACTTC. This translates into CATSRGALEEQYF. The whole variable domain, filled in from reference TRBV15 and TRBJ2-7, reads DAMVIQNPRYQVTQFGKPVTLSCSQTLNHNVMYWYQQKSSQAPKLLFHYYDKDFNNEADTPDNFQSRRPNTSFCFLDIRSPGLGDTAMYLCATSRGALEEQYFGPGTRLTVT.

V and J are TRBV9 and TRBJ1-3; the D gene is possibly TRBD1 (5 bases). Trimming shortened V by 0 bases and J by 2 bases, and 9 bases separated the two germline ends. CDR3 length equals 15 residues. Germline V gives CDR1 SGDLS, CDR2 YYNGEE. CDR3: CASSVAGAPGNTIYF. CDR3 nucleotides: TGTGCCAGCAGCGTAGCTGGGGCCCCTGGAAACACCATATATTTT.

The chain has TRBV6-1 and TRBJ1-4; 8 bases map to TRBD1. The CDR3 contains 20 residues. Losses at the gene ends were 2 bases for V and 3 bases for J; bases not matched to a gene: 17. CDR1 and CDR2 from the germline V gene are MNHNS and SASEGT. CDR3 nucleotides: TGTGCCAGCAGTGAAATGGGAGGGTGGACAGGGTTATTCCCTAATGAAAAACTGTTTTTT. Translating it yields CASSEMGGWTGLFPNEKLFF.

The chain has TRBV28 and TRBJ1-4, with D possibly TRBD1 on 5 matching bases. The CDR3 runs to 15 residues. CDR1 and CDR2 (germline): MDHEN, SYDVKM. The V end was cut by 6 bases, the J end by 7 bases, with 18 bases between. The CDR3 DNA follows: TGTGCCAGCAGCTACAGCGGGGGTTTGGTTGAAAAACTGTTTTTT. It codes for CASSYSGGLVEKLFF. Together with reference TRBV28 and TRBJ1-4, the CDR3 gives the full variable domain: DVKVTQSSRYLVKRTGEKVFLECVQDMDHENMFWYRQDPGLGLRLIYFSYDVKMKEKGDIPEGYSVSREKKERFSLILESASTNQTSMYLCASSYSGGLVEKLFFGSGTQLSVL.

The chain links TRBV15 to TRBJ2-3, with a weak D call TRBD1 (6 bases). V lost 1 base and J 0 bases, leaving 11 bases between the germline ends. The CDR3 extends over 16 amino acids. CDR1 is LNHNV and CDR2 is YYDKDF in the germline V gene (reference sequence). The CDR3 DNA follows: TGTGCCACCAGCAGAGCAGGGGTAGGGAGCACAGATACGCAGTATTTT. Its translation: CATSRAGVGSTDTQYF.

CDR3 in amino acids: CASTISSTGHRNTGELFF. The DNA for the CDR3 is TGTGCCAGCACCATCTCTTCGACAGGGCACCGCAACACCGGGGAGCTGTTTTTT. The gene calls are TRBV2 and TRBJ2-2; TRBD1 agrees at 7 bases. Germline loops: CDR1 SNHLY, CDR2 FYNNEI. This CDR3 is built from 18 residues. The V and J ends lost 7 bases and 2 bases, in that order; junction bases with no gene match: 16.

This chain links TRBV5-6 with TRBJ1-2; unclear D gene. The V gene lost 3 bases and the J gene lost 4 bases, with 10 bases spanning the gap. Germline values: CDR1 SGHDT, CDR2 YYEEEE. There are 13 residues in the CDR3. The CDR3 protein is CASSCRKTYGYTF. The CDR3 DNA reads TGTGCCAGCAGCTGTCGAAAGACCTATGGCTACACCTTC.

The rearrangement joins TRBV4-3 to TRBJ2-1, with TRBD2 matching over 10 bases. The CDR3 runs to 17 residues. The germline CDR1 and CDR2 sequences are LGHNA and YSLEER. After removal of 4 bases from V and 8 bases from J, the junction contained 14 bases not matched to a gene. CDR3 protein: CASSPNPAGGPWDEQFF. In nucleotides, the CDR3 is TGCGCCAGCAGCCCAAACCCAGCGGGAGGGCCGTGGGATGAGCAGTTCTTC.

V and J are TRBV4-1 and TRBJ1-1; 11 bases map to TRBD1. CDR1 MGHRA and CDR2 YSYEKL come from the germline V gene. J was trimmed by 1 base and V by 2 bases; bases with no gene match: 3. The CDR3 spans 16 residues. The CDR3 loop is CASSQTGTGGNTEAFF. As DNA, the CDR3 is TGCGCCAGCAGCCAAACCGGGACAGGGGGGAACACTGAAGCTTTCTTT.

The genes are TRBV10-3 and TRBJ2-5; perhaps TRBD2 as D (5 bases). Trimming stripped 0 bases from V and 5 bases from J, with 16 bases between. The CDR3 is made up of 16 amino acids. Germline V CDR1 and CDR2: ENHRY, SYGVKD. Here the CDR3 reads CAISESRERVGETQYF. The CDR3 region has the DNA TGTGCCATCAGTGAGTCCCGGGAAAGGGTCGGGGAGACCCAGTACTTC.